Below, 20 T cell receptor beta chains from the same sample are listed, as sequenced in a study of cytomegalovirus exposure and HLA in healthy donors. Primers included in the PCR were 60 Vbeta and 13 Jbeta primers. The protocol was immunoSEQ multiplex PCR, while the TCRdb copy is restricted to in-frame clones and leaves out a portion. The sample has over 130,000 clones; roughly two thirds are singletons. Sequencing was carried out using PBMCs. These receptors all come from a male donor in good health and CMV-seronegative.

J is TRBJ2-5 and V is TRBV4-1, with a tentative D call TRBD2 (5 bases). This CDR3 is built from 13 residues. Trimming cost V 1 base and J 5 bases, with 8 bases left between them. CDR1 is MGHRA, CDR2 YSYEKL, per germline. CDR3 nucleotide sequence: TGCGCCAGCAGCCAAGGGCGGAGGGAGACCCAGTACTTC. Amino acid sequence: CASSQGRRETQYF.

The chain links TRBV2 to TRBJ1-3, with 7 nucleotides matching TRBD1. CDR1 is SNHLY and CDR2 is FYNNEI in the germline V gene. J lost 0 bases, V lost 5 bases, and 19 bases had no gene match. There are 20 residues in the CDR3. The CDR3 here is CASSHYQTGRTGHSGNTIYF. In DNA, the CDR3 is TGTGCCAGCAGTCACTACCAAACGGGCAGGACAGGCCACTCTGGAAACACCATATATTTT.

This sequence joins TRBV7-2 and TRBJ2-7; TRBD1 is a possible D gene (5 bases). In germline, CDR1 is SGHTA, CDR2 FQGNSA. The CDR3 length is 13 residues. With 1 base removed from V and 3 bases from J, the gap between germline ends came to 7 bases. CDR3 residues: CASSLGQLYEQYF. CDR3 nucleotide sequence: TGTGCCAGCAGCTTAGGACAGCTCTACGAGCAGTACTTC.

The genes are TRBV5-1 and TRBJ1-2; possibly TRBD1 for D (6 bases). The CDR3 has 17 residues. V was shortened by 1 base and J by 3 bases, with 19 bases between the two germline ends. The germline CDR1 and CDR2 sequences are SGHRS and YFSETQ. CDR3 bases: TGCGCCAGCAGCTTGCGACAGGCGGCAGTTCCTGACTATGGCTACACCTTC. Protein product: CASSLRQAAVPDYGYTF. The variable domain in full, completed from reference TRBV5-1 and TRBJ1-2, reads KAGVTQTPRYLIKTRGQQVTLSCSPISGHRSVSWYQQTPGQGLQFLFEYFSETQRNKGNFPGRFSGRQFSNSRSEMNVSTLELGDSALYLCASSLRQAAVPDYGYTFGSGTRLTVV.

This clone occurred a few times. The chain carries TRBV6-5 and TRBJ1-6, with 12 nucleotides matching TRBD1. Germline V gives CDR1 MNHEY, CDR2 SVGAGI. This CDR3 spans 15 amino acids. V shed 6 bases and J 10 bases; nucleotides not matched to a gene: 7. The CDR3 DNA follows: TGTGCCAGCAGCGGGACAGGGGGCTCCGGGTCACCCCTCCACTTT. As protein: CASSGTGGSGSPLHF.

This clone was seen just once. A read error may account for a junction end that differs from germline. The chain employs TRBV7-2 and TRBJ1-1; no clear D gene. The germline V gene has CDR1 SGHTA and CDR2 FQGNSA. This CDR3 is built from 12 residues. CDR3 region: CASSHMNSEAFF. CDR3 nucleotide sequence: TGTGCCAGCAGTCATATGAACTCTGAAGCTTTCTTT.

There are a few counts of this clone. CDR3 amino acids: CASSESYAGEQYF. The DNA for the CDR3 is TGCGCCAGCAGTGAGTCGTACGCGGGGGAGCAGTACTTC. The chain couples TRBV10-2 to TRBJ2-7; TRBD2 is a possible D gene (6 bases). The germline CDR1 and CDR2 sequences are WSHSY and SAAADI. This CDR3 contains 13 residues. Trimming took 0 bases from V and 7 from J, leaving 10 bases between them.

The V call is TRBV5-1, the J call TRBJ2-3, with a possible D match to TRBD1 (6 bases). Germline-derived CDR1 and CDR2 are SGHRS and YFSETQ. The CDR3 covers 14 residues. The germline V and J ends were trimmed by 1 base and 1 base, with 7 bases remaining between them. The CDR3 bases are TGCGCCAGCAGCTTGCAGGGGCGCACAGATACGCAGTATTTT. It codes for CASSLQGRTDTQYF.

This clone was observed a few times. CDR3 DNA sequence: TGTGCCTGGGAGACCCAGGGGGGCACCGGGGAGCTGTTTTTT. This sequence encodes CAWETQGGTGELFF. This chain joins TRBV30 and TRBJ2-2, with a possible D match to TRBD1 (7 bases). Germline-derived CDR1 and CDR2 are GTSNPN and SVGIG (reference sequence). Trimming cost V 5 bases and J 4 bases, with 14 bases left between them. The CDR3 contains 14 residues.

The chain recombines TRBV7-2 with TRBJ2-7; 13 bases are shared with TRBD2. The V and J ends lost 5 bases and 2 bases, in that order; junction bases with no gene match: 12. The CDR3 sequence is 18 residues long. CDR1 is SGHTA and CDR2 is FQGNSA in the germline V gene. The CDR3 loop reads CASSPRTSGGAFTYEQYF. The CDR3 bases are TGTGCCAGCAGCCCTCGGACTAGCGGGGGTGCCTTCACCTACGAGCAGTACTTC.

The V gene is TRBV7-6, the J gene TRBJ1-4; 7 nucleotides agree with TRBD1. The CDR3 extends over 14 amino acids. With V trimmed by 5 bases and J by 10 bases, 10 bases remained unmatched. Germline CDR1 SGHVS, CDR2 FNYEAQ. The CDR3 sequence is CASSTGTVPGKLFF. The CDR3 DNA is TGTGCCAGCAGCACCGGGACAGTACCGGGAAAACTGTTTTTT. Looking up the rest from reference TRBV7-6 and TRBJ1-4 gives the full variable domain: GAGVSQSPRYKVTKRGQDVALRCDPISGHVSLYWYRQALGQGPEFLTYFNYEAQQDKSGLPNDRFSAERPEGSISTLTIQRTEQRDSAMYRCASSTGTVPGKLFFGSGTQLSVL.

The chain combines TRBV29-1 with TRBJ2-5, with 12 positions matching TRBD2. The DNA end favors TRBJ2-7, so the J call may be wrong. Germline values: CDR1 SQVTM, CDR2 ANQGSEA. The length of the CDR3 is 13 residues. DNA for the CDR3: TGCAGCGGACGACTAGCGGGGGCCTACGAGCAGTACTTC. It codes for CSGRLAGAYEQYF.

CDR3: CASSPGLAGQETQYF. The CDR3 nucleotides are TGTGCCAGCAGCCCGGGACTAGCGGGACAAGAGACCCAGTACTTC. The genes are TRBV5-4 and TRBJ2-5, with 13 bases identical to TRBD2. The CDR3 is 15 amino acids. Germline CDR1 is SGHNT and CDR2 is YYREEE (reference sequence). V was clipped by 4 bases and J by 2 bases; unmatched bases: 2.

V is TRBV18 and J is TRBJ1-1, with D unresolved. The CDR3 totals 14 residues. V was pared by 0 bases and J by 4 bases, with 9 bases between. Germline lookup yields CDR1 KGHSH and CDR2 LQKENI. The CDR3 DNA sequence: TGTGCCAGCTCACCACCCGAGGGAGGCACTGAAGCTTTCTTT. Translation gives CASSPPEGGTEAFF.

The chain combines TRBV28 with TRBJ1-1; perhaps TRBD1 as D (6 bases). The CDR3 is 14 residues long. The V gene's germline CDR1 is MDHEN and CDR2 SYDVKM. Trimming removed 5 bases at V and 1 base at J, with 11 bases between. The CDR3 DNA sequence: TGTGCCAGCAGTCAAGGGGGGGGGAACACTGAAGCTTTCTTT. Its translation is CASSQGGGNTEAFF.

This clone was recorded a few times. The V call is TRBV4-1, the J call TRBJ1-1, with 8 positions matching TRBD1. The CDR3 totals 15 residues. V was clipped by 0 bases and J by 4 bases; unmatched bases: 4. CDR1 and CDR2 (germline): MGHRA, YSYEKL. The DNA for the CDR3 is TGCGCCAGCAGCCAAGATCCTCAGGGGGCCACTGAAGCTTTCTTT. Its translation is CASSQDPQGATEAFF.

The chain employs TRBV6-1 and TRBJ1-5, with D unclear. The CDR3 consists of 13 residues. Trimming left V 10 bases short and J 3 bases short, with 13 bases between. Germline lookup yields CDR1 MNHNS and CDR2 SASEGT. The CDR3 is CATRTAFNQPQHF. As DNA, the CDR3 is TGTGCCACACGAACAGCTTTCAATCAGCCCCAGCATTTT.

The chain uses TRBV9 and TRBJ2-5; D is perhaps TRBD1 (5 bases). The CDR3 totals 15 residues. V was clipped by 0 bases and J by 5 bases, with 14 bases between them. The germline gives CDR1 SGDLS, CDR2 YYNGEE. The CDR3 reads CASSVATSGKETQYF. CDR3 in DNA: TGTGCCAGCAGCGTAGCTACGTCAGGGAAGGAGACCCAGTACTTC.

This clone was observed a single time. J is TRBJ2-1 and V is TRBV28; TRBD1 aligns across 10 bases. Germline V CDR1 and CDR2: MDHEN, SYDVKM. Germline trimming cut 5 bases from V and 8 bases from J; bases unmatched to any gene: 12. The CDR3 contains 16 residues. In nucleotides, the CDR3 is TGTGCCAGCAGTCCGGCCCGGGGACAGGGGTTCTATGAGCAGTTCTTC. As protein: CASSPARGQGFYEQFF.

This clone was counted between two and nine times. Other DNA sequences from this sample encode an identical CDR3 as well. The V call is TRBV15, the J call TRBJ1-2; possibly TRBD1 for D (5 bases). In germline, CDR1 is LNHNV, CDR2 YYDKDF (reference sequence). CDR3 length: 14 amino acids. The V gene lost 1 base and the J gene lost 4 bases, with 10 bases spanning the gap. The CDR3 here is CATSRGGDGYGYTF. The CDR3 region has the DNA TGTGCCACCAGCAGAGGGGGGGACGGCTATGGCTACACCTTC.